These 25 T cell receptor beta chains originate from one sample sequenced in a study of blood T cell repertoires in COVID-19 (dated by TCRdb to between 2020 and 2021). Library prep was done by the immunoSEQ multiplex PCR assay. Sourced from immuneACCESS, this table was stored by TCRdb with only in-frame sequences that have V and J called. A share of the clones is absent; for the studies checked, an unresolved V gene accounts for under half, and the remainder has no known explanation. This sample comprises 320,000 or so clones, 85% of them detected only once. The leading ten clones occupy about 2% of the sample. Sequenced input: PBMCs or T cells enriched from blood (not recorded which). Receptor source: a woman aged 25 to 39 who had been exposed to COVID-19.

The chain recombines TRBV19 with TRBJ2-2, with TRBD1 identical over 8 bases. Trimming at V came to 3 bases and at J to 8 bases, leaving 8 bases not matched to a gene. Germline loops: CDR1 LNHDA, CDR2 SQIVND (reference sequence). This CDR3 contains 15 residues. CDR3 loop: CASSIPGQGPGELFF. In nucleotides, the CDR3 is TGTGCCAGTAGTATCCCCGGACAGGGTCCGGGGGAGCTGTTTTTT.

The chain uses TRBV29-1 and TRBJ2-6; 7 nucleotides line up with TRBD1. V trimming: 5 bases; J trimming: 3 bases; junction bases outside the gene matches: 4. Germline V gene sequence: CDR1 SQVTM, CDR2 ANQGSEA. The CDR3 runs to 14 residues. CDR3 protein: CSVINRGGANVLTF. The CDR3 DNA sequence: TGCAGCGTTATAAACAGGGGTGGGGCCAACGTCCTGACTTTC.

The chain carries TRBV28 and TRBJ1-4; no clear D. Trimming took off 9 bases at V and 0 bases at J, with 11 bases between the two ends. The CDR3 is made up of 14 amino acids. Germline assignment: CDR1 MDHEN and CDR2 SYDVKM. The CDR3 spells CASRYPPTNEKLFF. Here the CDR3 DNA reads TGTGCCAGTAGATATCCCCCAACTAATGAAAAACTGTTTTTT. The entire variable domain, with the rest obtained from reference TRBV28 and TRBJ1-4, is as follows: DVKVTQSSRYLVKRTGEKVFLECVQDMDHENMFWYRQDPGLGLRLIYFSYDVKMKEKGDIPEGYSVSREKKERFSLILESASTNQTSMYLCASRYPPTNEKLFFGSGTQLSVL.

A note on this clone: Compared with germline, one end of the junction differs, possibly owing to a read error. The chain uses TRBV28 and TRBJ1-1; D perhaps matches TRBD1 (6 bases). The germline V gene encodes CDR1 MDHEN and CDR2 SYDVKM. CDR3 length equals 11 residues. The CDR3 DNA is TGTGCCAGCAGTTTACTCTCCGCAGGGGCCTTT. This sequence encodes CASSLLSAGAF.

V is TRBV4-1 and J is TRBJ2-2; tentatively, D is TRBD1 (5 bases). The CDR3 extends over 15 amino acids. Trimming took 2 bases from V and 1 from J, leaving 8 bases between them. Germline CDR1 MGHRA, CDR2 YSYEKL. The CDR3, as DNA: TGCGCCAGCAGCCAACCCACAGGGAACACCGGGGAGCTGTTTTTT. Encoded protein: CASSQPTGNTGELFF.

The chain recombines TRBV5-1 with TRBJ1-2, with a possible D match to TRBD1 (5 bases). The CDR3 totals 16 residues. The V end was cut by 0 bases, the J end by 8 bases, with 20 bases between. Germline V gives CDR1 SGHRS, CDR2 YFSETQ. CDR3 protein: CASSLGQGAPSGGYTF. The CDR3 DNA reads TGCGCCAGCAGCTTGGGGCAAGGGGCTCCTAGTGGAGGCTACACCTTC.

The chain uses TRBV9 and TRBJ1-2, with 7 bases matching TRBD1. Germline assignment: CDR1 SGDLS and CDR2 YYNGEE. This CDR3 has 14 amino acids. J was trimmed by 4 bases and V by 3 bases; bases with no gene match: 6. The CDR3 DNA sequence: TGTGCCAGCAGCGAAGAACAGGGGATCTATGGCTACACCTTC. Protein sequence: CASSEEQGIYGYTF. The full variable domain, with the rest looked up from reference TRBV9 and TRBJ1-2, is DSGVTQTPKHLITATGQRVTLRCSPRSGDLSVYWYQQSLDQGLQFLIQYYNGEERAKGNILERFSAQQFPDLHSELNLSSLELGDSALYFCASSEEQGIYGYTFGSGTRLTVV.

The chain couples TRBV11-2 to TRBJ2-2, with 11 positions matching TRBD2. This CDR3 spans 17 amino acids. CDR1 is SGHAT and CDR2 is FQNNGV in the germline V gene. Losses at the gene ends were 6 bases for V and 1 base for J; bases not matched to a gene: 7. The chain's CDR3 is CASSPGLAERNTGELFF. The CDR3 nucleotides are TGTGCCAGCAGTCCGGGACTAGCGGAGAGGAACACCGGGGAGCTGTTTTTT.

V usage is TRBV28 and J usage is TRBJ1-1; maybe TRBD1 (6 bases). Germline V gene sequence: CDR1 MDHEN, CDR2 SYDVKM. The CDR3 loop spans 16 amino acids. V dropped 5 bases and J dropped 3 bases, with 19 bases sitting between them. CDR3 sequence (DNA): TGTGCCAGCAGTCTAGGGGGTAGGAGGTGGGACACTGAAGCTTTCTTT. Its translation: CASSLGGRRWDTEAFF.

The chain combines TRBV19 with TRBJ2-3, with 11 bases aligning to TRBD2. The J segment lost 7 bases and the V segment lost 6 bases, leaving 15 bases of the junction unmatched. The CDR3 extends over 17 amino acids. Germline V CDR1 and CDR2: LNHDA, SQIVND (reference sequence). Written as DNA, the CDR3 is TGTGCCAGTAGACTTACTAGCGGGGGTGATATCCCTAATACGCAGTATTTT. Its protein is CASRLTSGGDIPNTQYF.

The chain combines TRBV7-8 with TRBJ2-7; D remains ambiguous. CDR3 length: 15 residues. CDR1 is SGHVS and CDR2 is FQNEAQ in the germline V gene. Trimming stripped 5 bases from V and 2 bases from J, with 16 bases between. The CDR3 DNA sequence: TGTGCCAGCAGCGAGGTGTCGATTTTTACCTACGAGCAGTACTTC. Amino acid sequence: CASSEVSIFTYEQYF.

The rearrangement links TRBV29-1 to TRBJ2-2, with a possible D match to TRBD2 (6 bases). This CDR3 comprises 13 residues. Germline V gene lookup returns CDR1 SQVTM and CDR2 ANQGSEA. V was trimmed by 7 bases and J by 1 base, leaving 10 bases between them. The CDR3 region is CSARDLNTGELFF. The CDR3 bases are TGCAGCGCCCGGGACTTGAACACCGGGGAGCTGTTTTTT.

This chain links TRBV19 with TRBJ1-4, with 11 bases aligning to TRBD1. The CDR3 runs to 14 residues. Unmatched junction bases numbered 4, after V lost 7 bases and J lost 6 bases. From germline, CDR1 is LNHDA and CDR2 SQIVND (reference sequence). As DNA, the CDR3 is TGTGCCAGTATGGGGGACAGGGGGGATGAAAAACTGTTTTTT. It codes for CASMGDRGDEKLFF. The whole variable domain, remainder taken from reference TRBV19 and TRBJ1-4, is DGGITQSPKYLFRKEGQNVTLSCEQNLNHDAMYWYRQDPGQGLRLIYYSQIVNDFQKGDIAEGYSVSREKKESFPLTVTSAQKNPTAFYLCASMGDRGDEKLFFGSGTQLSVL.

The chain joins TRBV12-3 or TRBV12-4 to TRBJ1-1; D not resolved. The V end was cut by 5 bases, the J end by 3 bases, with 10 bases between. The CDR3 has 13 amino acids. DNA of the CDR3: TGTGCCAGCAGTCCGACACGGTACACTGAAGCTTTCTTT. Translation: CASSPTRYTEAFF.

The chain recombines TRBV9 with TRBJ2-1; possible D gene TRBD1, 6 bases. CDR1 and CDR2 from the germline V gene are SGDLS and YYNGEE. V lost 0 bases and J 0 bases, leaving 10 bases between the germline ends. This CDR3 is built from 16 residues. CDR3 sequence (DNA): TGTGCCAGCAGCGTAGGACAGGACATCTCCTACAATGAGCAGTTCTTC. Translation gives CASSVGQDISYNEQFF.

The rearrangement uses TRBV30 and TRBJ1-2; 7 bases line up with TRBD1. The CDR3 is 18 amino acids. After removal of 2 bases from V and 5 bases from J, the junction contained 20 bases not matched to a gene. CDR1 GTSNPN and CDR2 SVGIG come from the germline V gene (reference sequence). The CDR3 loop reads CAWSPNHMTGKGLYGYTF. The CDR3 DNA is TGTGCCTGGAGTCCCAACCACATGACAGGGAAGGGGCTTTATGGCTACACCTTC. Complete variable domain (other parts from reference TRBV30 and TRBJ1-2): SQTIHQWPATLVQPVGSPLSLECTVEGTSNPNLYWYRQAAGRGLQLLFYSVGIGQISSEVPQNLSASRPQDRQFILSSKKLLLSDSGFYLCAWSPNHMTGKGLYGYTFGSGTRLTVV.

This sequence joins TRBV3-1 (or the pseudogene TRBV3-2) and TRBJ2-3; TRBD1 aligns across 10 bases. Germline loops: CDR1 LGHDT, CDR2 YNNKEL (reference sequence). The CDR3 consists of 14 residues. The junction had 6 bases not matched to a gene; V was cut back by 4 bases and J by 8 bases. CDR3 residues: CASSRETGGGTQYF. In nucleotides, the CDR3 is TGTGCCAGCAGCCGAGAGACAGGGGGCGGTACGCAGTATTTT.

V usage is TRBV24-1 and J usage is TRBJ2-2; 12 bases agree with TRBD2. V shed 5 bases, J shed 6 bases, and the junction held 6 bases outside the gene matches. Germline CDR1 and CDR2: KGHDR and SFDVKD. The CDR3 length is 16 residues. The CDR3 region has the DNA TGTGCCACCAGTGTTCCCGGGACTAGCGGGCCCGGGGAGCTGTTTTTT. Its translation: CATSVPGTSGPGELFF.

V is TRBV4-2 and J is TRBJ1-2; D unresolved. Trimming left V 0 bases short and J 3 bases short, with 8 bases between. Germline loops: CDR1 LGHNA, CDR2 YNFKEQ. There are 14 residues in the CDR3. The CDR3 DNA reads as TGTGCCAGCAGCCAAGATCTATCCGACTATGGCTACACCTTC. This encodes CASSQDLSDYGYTF.

A single count supports this clone. The gene calls are TRBV19 and TRBJ2-2; perhaps TRBD2 as D (5 bases). The CDR3 length is 17 residues. V lost 6 bases to trimming and J lost 1 base, with 18 bases between them. Germline V gene data show CDR1 as LNHDA and CDR2 as SQIVND (reference sequence). Here the CDR3 reads CASRTKAASLNTGELFF. CDR3 DNA: TGTGCCAGTAGGACTAAAGCAGCGAGCCTGAACACCGGGGAGCTGTTTTTT.

The chain carries TRBV2 and TRBJ1-6; 7 bases fit TRBD1. In germline, CDR1 is SNHLY, CDR2 FYNNEI. CDR3 length equals 16 residues. After removal of 5 bases from V and 4 bases from J, the junction contained 8 bases not matched to a gene. In DNA, the CDR3 is TGTGCCAGCAGTCCCCACCGGGACAGATATAATTCACCCCTCCACTTT. This codes for CASSPHRDRYNSPLHF.

V usage is TRBV27 and J usage is TRBJ1-2; D is unresolved. Trimming stripped 5 bases from V and 7 bases from J, with 14 bases between. CDR3 length equals 13 residues. Germline loops: CDR1 MNHEY, CDR2 SMNVEV (reference sequence). The CDR3, as DNA: TGTGCCAGCAGTCCGACCAGACAAGGTGGCTACACCTTC. It specifies CASSPTRQGGYTF.

The chain combines TRBV7-9 with TRBJ1-4; D gene ambiguous. The V end was cut by 3 bases, the J end by 13 bases, with 12 bases between. The germline V gene has CDR1 SEHNR and CDR2 FQNEAQ (reference sequence). The CDR3 length is 12 residues. The CDR3 is CASSFLTHRLFF. The DNA for the CDR3 is TGTGCCAGCAGCTTTTTGACACATCGACTGTTTTTT.

V and J are TRBV3-1 (or the pseudogene TRBV3-2) and TRBJ1-5; 8 nucleotides line up with TRBD1. Germline lookup yields CDR1 LGHDT and CDR2 YNNKEL (reference sequence). The V and J ends lost 1 base and 6 bases, in that order; junction bases with no gene match: 5. The CDR3 consists of 15 residues. The CDR3 DNA reads as TGTGCCAGCAGCCAAGCGGGACAGGTCTTTCAGCCCCAGCATTTT. Amino acid sequence: CASSQAGQVFQPQHF.

The chain combines TRBV14 with TRBJ1-1; D uncertain. Germline V lookup: CDR1 SGHDN, CDR2 FVKESK. Trimming cost V 6 bases and J 6 bases, with 17 bases left between them. The CDR3 extends over 14 amino acids. The CDR3, as DNA: TGTGCCAGCAGGCCAAGACTAGGGTCCGCTGAAGCTTTCTTT. Its translation: CASRPRLGSAEAFF.